One TCR beta chain is described in this entry. CDR1 and CDR2 from the germline V gene are MNHEY and SVGAGI. The CDR3 consists of 13 residues. V was cut by 5 bases and J by 1 base, with 8 bases left in between. Using immunoSEQ multiplex PCR, the repertoire was profiled, and TCRdb retains in-frame clones only, with some absent. This sample carries around 31,000 clones, just under 97% of them seen once, and the ten largest clones take approximately 0.18%. The data derive from a study of circulating and synovial CD4+ cells in juvenile arthritis. Sequencing was performed on CD4+ T cells from blood. V is TRBV6-5 and J is TRBJ1-2; D ambiguous. The sequence was collected from a human donor with juvenile idiopathic arthritis. The CDR3 is CASSKTDNYGYTF. CDR3 DNA: TGTGCCAGCAGTAAGACTGATAACTATGGCTACACCTTC.